This TCR beta chain was sequenced for a study of T-cell memory formation after mild COVID-19. About the study: Most TCR clusters belonged to a single donor.

CDR1 is SGDLS, CDR2 YYNGEE, per germline. The CDR3 consists of 14 residues. V was pared by 0 bases and J by 3 bases, with 9 bases between. Comments on this clonotype: Its antigen remains unidentified.

TCRdb re-called the 5' RACE reads with MiXCR, one entry per CDR3 protein. The sample carries about 500,000 distinct CDR3 sequences, around 20% recorded once. The study's findings and limits: Of the contracting clones, CD4+ ones lay mainly in CM and EM, and CD8+ ones in EMRA.

Sequencing was performed on PBMCs or a T cell subset sorted from them (not recorded which). V gene TRBV9 combines with J gene TRBJ1-1; TRBD1 might be the D (6 bases). The receptor was derived from an adult woman who had mild COVID-19 (a few samples of this study predate the infection). Cell type and time point are not known. The DNA of the CDR3 is TGTGCCAGCAGCGTAGCCGGGGGGCACACTGAAGCTTTCTTT. Its translation is CASSVAGGHTEAFF.